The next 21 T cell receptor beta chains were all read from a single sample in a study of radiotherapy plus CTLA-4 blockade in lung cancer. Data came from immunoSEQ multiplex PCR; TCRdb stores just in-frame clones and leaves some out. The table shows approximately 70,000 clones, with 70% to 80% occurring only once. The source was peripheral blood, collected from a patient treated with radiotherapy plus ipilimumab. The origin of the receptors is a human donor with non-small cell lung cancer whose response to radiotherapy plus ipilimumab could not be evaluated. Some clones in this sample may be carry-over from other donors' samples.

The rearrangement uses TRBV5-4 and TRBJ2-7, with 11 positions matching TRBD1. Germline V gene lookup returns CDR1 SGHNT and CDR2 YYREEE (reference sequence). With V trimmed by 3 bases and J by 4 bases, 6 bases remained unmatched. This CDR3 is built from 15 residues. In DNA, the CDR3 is TGTGCCAGCAGCTCAAGGACAGGGGGCCGGTACGAGCAGTACTTC. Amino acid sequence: CASSSRTGGRYEQYF.

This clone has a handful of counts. CDR3 loop: CASSIGGGRGGYTF. CDR3 DNA: TGTGCCAGTAGTATAGGAGGTGGCAGAGGGGGCTACACCTTC. The chain carries TRBV19 and TRBJ1-2; no firm D call. The CDR3 covers 14 residues. V was clipped by 1 base and J by 8 bases, with 14 bases between them. CDR1 is LNHDA and CDR2 is SQIVND in the germline V gene (reference sequence).

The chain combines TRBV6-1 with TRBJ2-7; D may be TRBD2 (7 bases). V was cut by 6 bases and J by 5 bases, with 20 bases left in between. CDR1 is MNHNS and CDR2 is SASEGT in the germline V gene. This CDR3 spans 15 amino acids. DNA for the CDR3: TGTGCCAGCAGACCCATGGGGGGGCTTGGGGACGAGCAGTACTTC. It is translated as CASRPMGGLGDEQYF.

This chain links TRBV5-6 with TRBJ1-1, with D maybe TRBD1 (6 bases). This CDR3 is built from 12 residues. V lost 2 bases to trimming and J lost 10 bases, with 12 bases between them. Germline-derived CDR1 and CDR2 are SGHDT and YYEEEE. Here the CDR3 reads CASSLQGRLAFF. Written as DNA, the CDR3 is TGTGCCAGCAGCTTACAGGGTAGATTAGCTTTCTTT.

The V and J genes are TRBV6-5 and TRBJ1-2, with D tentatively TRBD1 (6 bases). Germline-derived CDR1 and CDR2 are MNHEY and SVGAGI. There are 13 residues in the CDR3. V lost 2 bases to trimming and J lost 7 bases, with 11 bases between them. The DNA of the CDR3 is TGTGCCAGCAGTTACCCGGGGGGCAGTGGCTACACCTTC. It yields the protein CASSYPGGSGYTF.

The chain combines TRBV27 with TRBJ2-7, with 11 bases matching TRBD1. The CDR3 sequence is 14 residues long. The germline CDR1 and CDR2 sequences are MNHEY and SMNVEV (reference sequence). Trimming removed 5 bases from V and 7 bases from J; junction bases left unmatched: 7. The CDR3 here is CASSHGQGATEQYF. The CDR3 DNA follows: TGTGCCAGCAGTCATGGACAGGGGGCGACTGAGCAGTACTTC.

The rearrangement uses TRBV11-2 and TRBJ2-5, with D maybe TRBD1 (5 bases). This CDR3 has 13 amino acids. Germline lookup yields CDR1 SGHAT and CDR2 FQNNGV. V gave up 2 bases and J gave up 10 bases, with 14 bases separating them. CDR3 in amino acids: CASSLSGVGDQYF. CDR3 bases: TGTGCCAGCAGCTTATCGGGCGTAGGGGACCAGTACTTC.

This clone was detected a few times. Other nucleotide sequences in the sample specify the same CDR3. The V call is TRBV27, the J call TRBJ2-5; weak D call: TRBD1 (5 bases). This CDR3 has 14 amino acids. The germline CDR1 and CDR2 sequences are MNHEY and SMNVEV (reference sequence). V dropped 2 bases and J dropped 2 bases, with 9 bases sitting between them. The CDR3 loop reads CASSLKGSQETQYF. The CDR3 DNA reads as TGTGCCAGCAGTTTAAAGGGGTCTCAAGAGACCCAGTACTTC.

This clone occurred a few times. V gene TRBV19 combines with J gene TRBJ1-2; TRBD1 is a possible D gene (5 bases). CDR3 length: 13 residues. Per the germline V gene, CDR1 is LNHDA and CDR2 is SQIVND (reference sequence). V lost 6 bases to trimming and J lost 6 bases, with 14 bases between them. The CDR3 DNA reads TGTGCCAGTAGCCCGGGCAGGGCCCATGGCTACACCTTC. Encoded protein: CASSPGRAHGYTF.

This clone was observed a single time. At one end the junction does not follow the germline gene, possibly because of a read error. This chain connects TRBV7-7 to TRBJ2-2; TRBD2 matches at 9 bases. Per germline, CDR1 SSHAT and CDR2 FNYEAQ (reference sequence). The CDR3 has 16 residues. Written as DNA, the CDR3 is TGTGCTAGCAGCGTTCTAGCGGGACCGAACACCGGGGAGCTGTTTTTT. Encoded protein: CASSVLAGPNTGELFF.

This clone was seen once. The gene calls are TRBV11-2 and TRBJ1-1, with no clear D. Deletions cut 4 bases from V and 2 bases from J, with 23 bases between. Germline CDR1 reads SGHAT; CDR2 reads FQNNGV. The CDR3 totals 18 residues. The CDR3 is CASSSSLTYEVSNTEAFF. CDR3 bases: TGTGCCAGCAGCTCCAGTTTGACGTATGAGGTCTCAAACACTGAAGCTTTCTTT.

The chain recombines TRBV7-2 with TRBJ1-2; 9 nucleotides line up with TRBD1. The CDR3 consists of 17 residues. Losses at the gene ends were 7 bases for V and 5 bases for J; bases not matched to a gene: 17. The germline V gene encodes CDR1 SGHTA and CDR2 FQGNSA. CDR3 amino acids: CASTQTGQGAGSYGYTF. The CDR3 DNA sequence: TGTGCCAGCACTCAAACGGGACAGGGTGCCGGCTCATATGGCTACACCTTC.

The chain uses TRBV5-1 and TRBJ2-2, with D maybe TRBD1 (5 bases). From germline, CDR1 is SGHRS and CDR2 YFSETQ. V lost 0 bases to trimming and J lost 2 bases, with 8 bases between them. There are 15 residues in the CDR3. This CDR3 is CASSLGQGNTGELFF. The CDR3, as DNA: TGCGCCAGCAGCTTGGGGCAGGGCAACACCGGGGAGCTGTTTTTT.

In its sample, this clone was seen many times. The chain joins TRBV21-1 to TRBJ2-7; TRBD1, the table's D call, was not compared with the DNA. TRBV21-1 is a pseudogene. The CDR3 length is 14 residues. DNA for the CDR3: TGTGCCAGCAGCGCCGGGACAGGCCCCTACGAGCAGTACTTC. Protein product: CASSAGTGPYEQYF.

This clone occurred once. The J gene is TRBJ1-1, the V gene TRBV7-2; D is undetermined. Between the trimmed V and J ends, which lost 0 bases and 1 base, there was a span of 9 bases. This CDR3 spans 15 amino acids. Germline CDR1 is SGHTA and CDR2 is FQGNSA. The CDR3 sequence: CASSLASTENTEAFF. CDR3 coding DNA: TGTGCCAGCAGCTTAGCGTCCACAGAGAACACTGAAGCTTTCTTT.

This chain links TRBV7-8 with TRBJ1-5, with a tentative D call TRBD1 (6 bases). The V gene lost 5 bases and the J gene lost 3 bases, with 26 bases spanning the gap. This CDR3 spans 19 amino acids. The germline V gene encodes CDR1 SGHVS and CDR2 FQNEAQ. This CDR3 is CASSPTRQDRVVLNQPQHF. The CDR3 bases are TGTGCCAGCAGCCCAACCCGACAGGACCGGGTAGTCCTCAATCAGCCCCAGCATTTT.

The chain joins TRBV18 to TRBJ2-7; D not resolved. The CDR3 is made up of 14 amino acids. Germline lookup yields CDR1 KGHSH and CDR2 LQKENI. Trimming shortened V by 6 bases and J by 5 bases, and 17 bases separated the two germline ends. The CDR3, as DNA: TGTGCCAGCTCCCCGAGTGGAGCGTTGCACGAGCAGTACTTC. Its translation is CASSPSGALHEQYF.

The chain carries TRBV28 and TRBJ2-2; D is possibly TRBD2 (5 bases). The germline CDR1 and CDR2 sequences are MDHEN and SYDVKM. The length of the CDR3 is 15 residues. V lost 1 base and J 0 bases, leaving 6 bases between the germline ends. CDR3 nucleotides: TGTGCCAGCAGTTTATCGGGGTCGAACACCGGGGAGCTGTTTTTT. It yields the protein CASSLSGSNTGELFF.

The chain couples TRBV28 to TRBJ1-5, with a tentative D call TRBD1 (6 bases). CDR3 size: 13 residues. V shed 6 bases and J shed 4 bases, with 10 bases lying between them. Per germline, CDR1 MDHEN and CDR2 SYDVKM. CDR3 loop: CASSKGGNQPQHF. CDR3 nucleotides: TGTGCCAGCAGCAAGGGGGGGAATCAGCCCCAGCATTTT.

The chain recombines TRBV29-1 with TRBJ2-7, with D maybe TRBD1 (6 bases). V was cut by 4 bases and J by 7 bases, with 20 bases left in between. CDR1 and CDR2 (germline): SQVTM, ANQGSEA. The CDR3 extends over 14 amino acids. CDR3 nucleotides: TGCAGCGTTGTACCTCACAGGGTTAAAGAGGAGCAGTACTTC. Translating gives CSVVPHRVKEEQYF.

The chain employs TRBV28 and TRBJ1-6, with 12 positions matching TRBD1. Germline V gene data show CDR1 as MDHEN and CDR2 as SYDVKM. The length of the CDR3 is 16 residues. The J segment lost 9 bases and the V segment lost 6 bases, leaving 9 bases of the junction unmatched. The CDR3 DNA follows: TGTGCCAGCAGGGAGGGACAGGGGGCTTTTTCTTCACCCCTCCACTTT. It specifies CASREGQGAFSSPLHF.